The 6 T cell receptor beta chains below were found in one sample sequenced in a study of T-cell memory formation after mild COVID-19. TCRdb passed the 5' RACE reads through MiXCR, listing each CDR3 protein once. This table holds roughly 300,000 distinct CDR3 sequences, roughly 15% found once. The sequenced sample consisted of PBMCs or a T cell subset sorted from them (not recorded which). The receptor source for this set is a man between 18 and 29 years old who had mild COVID-19 (a few samples of this study predate the infection). Cell type and time point are not known.

This chain links TRBV29-1 with TRBJ2-5; maybe TRBD2 (6 bases). Germline loops: CDR1 SQVTM, CDR2 ANQGSEA. The CDR3 has 14 amino acids. Trimming stripped 4 bases from V and 9 bases from J, with 21 bases between. CDR3 in DNA: TGCAGCGTTGTCCTTCAGGGACTTAAAGGGGCCCAGTACTTC. Its translation is CSVVLQGLKGAQYF.

This clonotype was seen many times. The chain combines TRBV7-9 with TRBJ1-2; TRBD1 matches 8 bases. J gave up 7 bases and V 5 bases, and 9 bases lay outside the gene matches. Germline-derived CDR1 and CDR2 are SEHNR and FQNEAQ (reference sequence). There are 14 residues in the CDR3. The CDR3, as DNA: TGTGCCAGCAGCACCTGGACAGGGCTGGGTGGCTACACCTTC. Its protein is CASSTWTGLGGYTF.

The chain recombines TRBV5-6 with TRBJ2-1, with 9 nucleotides matching TRBD2. Germline V gene sequence: CDR1 SGHDT, CDR2 YYEEEE. Trimming took 0 bases from V and 11 from J; bases not matched to a gene: 6. The length of the CDR3 is 14 residues. The CDR3 is CASSLGLAASKQFF. Written as DNA, the CDR3 is TGTGCCAGCAGCTTGGGACTAGCGGCCTCCAAGCAGTTCTTC.

The CDR3 nucleotides read TGTGCCAGCAGTTACCGGTCAGGAAACTACGAGCAGTACGTC. This gives the protein CASSYRSGNYEQYV. This sequence joins TRBV6-5 and TRBJ2-7; D is ambiguous. The CDR3 is made up of 14 amino acids. Trimming shortened V by 2 bases and J by 3 bases, and 11 bases separated the two germline ends. CDR1 and CDR2 from the germline V gene are MNHEY and SVGAGI.

In its sample, this clonotype was seen a few times. The chain uses TRBV12-3 or TRBV12-4 and TRBJ1-5; tentative D call: TRBD1 (6 bases). The CDR3 is made up of 14 amino acids. Trimming removed 6 bases from V and 2 bases from J, with 11 bases in between. CDR3 sequence (DNA): TGTGCCAGCAGCCACCCAGGGGGCAATCAGCCCCAGCATTTT. Translating it yields CASSHPGGNQPQHF.

The genes are TRBV6-1 and TRBJ2-3; D assignment may be TRBD1 or TRBD2 (5 bases each). CDR1 is MNHNS, CDR2 SASEGT, per germline. Trimming removed 6 bases at V and 0 bases at J, with 13 bases between. The CDR3 runs to 15 residues. CDR3 coding DNA: TGTGCCAGCAGGATGGGGGATTCTAGCACAGATACGCAGTATTTT. Its translation is CASRMGDSSTDTQYF.